The 5 T cell receptor beta chains presented below share a single source sample, sequenced in a study of T cell repertoires in ileal Crohn's disease. Profiled with immunoSEQ multiplex PCR; TCRdb holds only in-frame clones, not every one. The data show 15,000 to 20,000 clones, with roughly two thirds seen just once and about 5.3% held by the top ten. The specimen was ileal tissue. All receptors derive from an adult with Crohn's disease.

This chain joins TRBV5-1 and TRBJ2-3, with 7 bases lining up with TRBD2. V gave up 5 bases and J gave up 1 base; unmatched junction bases: 13. The length of the CDR3 is 17 residues. The germline V gene has CDR1 SGHRS and CDR2 YFSETQ. The CDR3 sequence is CASSPLAGGTGTDTQYF. The CDR3 DNA follows: TGCGCCAGCAGTCCATTAGCGGGCGGGACGGGCACAGATACGCAGTATTTT.

V usage is TRBV19 and J usage is TRBJ2-1; TRBD2 might be the D (6 bases). The germline V and J ends were trimmed by 7 bases and 5 bases, with 15 bases remaining between them. Germline V CDR1 and CDR2: LNHDA, SQIVND (reference sequence). The CDR3 extends over 14 amino acids. The CDR3 nucleotides are TGTGCCAGTACCCTAGGAGGGTATCACAATGAGCAGTTCTTC. Translation: CASTLGGYHNEQFF.

This chain uses TRBV5-1 with TRBJ1-4; TRBD1 matches at 11 bases. The germline CDR1 and CDR2 sequences are SGHRS and YFSETQ. The CDR3 is made up of 16 amino acids. V was clipped by 2 bases and J by 5 bases; unmatched bases: 5. The CDR3 coding sequence is TGCGCCAGCAGCTTCGCCGGACAGGGGGCAAATGAAAAACTGTTTTTT. Its protein product is CASSFAGQGANEKLFF.

This chain connects TRBV27 to TRBJ1-1; unclear D gene. There are 10 residues in the CDR3. Germline V lookup: CDR1 MNHEY, CDR2 SMNVEV (reference sequence). V dropped 3 bases and J dropped 6 bases, with 2 bases sitting between them. CDR3 in DNA: TGTGCCAGCAGTTTCGCTGAAGCTTTCTTT. It yields the protein CASSFAEAFF.

V and J are TRBV6-1 and TRBJ1-5; tentatively, D is TRBD1 (5 bases). V was pared by 2 bases and J by 6 bases, with 11 bases between. CDR1 is MNHNS, CDR2 SASEGT, per germline. The CDR3 loop spans 14 amino acids. CDR3 sequence: CASSESGDVQPQHF. CDR3 bases: TGTGCCAGCAGTGAATCGGGGGATGTTCAGCCCCAGCATTTT.